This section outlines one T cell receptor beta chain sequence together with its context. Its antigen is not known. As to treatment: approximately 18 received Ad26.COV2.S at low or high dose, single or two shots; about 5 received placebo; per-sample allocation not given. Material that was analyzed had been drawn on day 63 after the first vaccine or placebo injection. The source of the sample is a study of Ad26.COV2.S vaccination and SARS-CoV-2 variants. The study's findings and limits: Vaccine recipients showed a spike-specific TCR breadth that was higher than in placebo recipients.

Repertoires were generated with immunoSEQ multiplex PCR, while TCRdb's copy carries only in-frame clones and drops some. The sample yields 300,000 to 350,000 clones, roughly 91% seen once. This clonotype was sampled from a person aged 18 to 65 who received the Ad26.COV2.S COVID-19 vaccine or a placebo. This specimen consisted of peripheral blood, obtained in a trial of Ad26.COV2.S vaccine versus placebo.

The CDR3 sequence is CAISEPGQGGGYNEQFF. The CDR3 DNA reads TGTGCCATCAGTGAACCGGGACAGGGAGGGGGATACAATGAGCAGTTCTTC. This rearrangement joins TRBV10-3 to TRBJ2-1, with TRBD1 identical over 9 bases. Germline V gene lookup returns CDR1 ENHRY and CDR2 SYGVKD. Trimming removed 3 bases from V and 4 bases from J; junction bases left unmatched: 10. The CDR3 consists of 17 residues.